This paragraph covers one T cell receptor beta chain sequence. This record belongs to a study of cytotoxic CD8 clonotypes in ibrutinib-treated CLL. The data were produced by immunoSEQ multiplex PCR, yet TCRdb's version contains in-frame clones alone and is incomplete. The data contain some 28,000 clones, around 57% of them singletons. Trimming took 1 base from V and 7 from J, leaving 20 bases between them. The CDR3 has 17 amino acids. Germline CDR1 reads LGHNA; CDR2 reads YNFKEQ. The rearrangement uses TRBV4-2 and TRBJ1-5; maybe TRBD1 (5 bases). The sequence was obtained from a human donor with chronic lymphocytic leukemia. Sequenced here: PBMCs, sampled before ibrutinib treatment. CDR3 nucleotide sequence: TGTGCCAGCAGCCAAGTAACGTCGGGGCAGGGTAACCAGCCCCAGCATTTT. Amino acid sequence: CASSQVTSGQGNQPQHF.